The clone carrying this TCR beta chain was seen many times. The sample belongs to a study of T-cell reconstitution after alpha-beta-depleted transplantation in children. This sample's TCRbeta library carried unique molecular identifier barcodes. Using its own MiXCR run on the PCR reads, TCRdb lists one record per CDR3 protein. The table shows 280,000 or so distinct CDR3 sequences, with approximately 10% occurring only once. Trimming removed 7 bases from V and 9 bases from J; junction bases left unmatched: 13. The CDR3 has 15 residues. This receptor was obtained from a male patient aged 2 to 10 who had a stem cell transplant for chronic granulomatous disease, so the T cells may come from the graft donor. This chain uses TRBV12-3 or TRBV12-4 with TRBJ1-5; TRBD1 aligns across 9 bases. The material sequenced was peripheral blood, taken 180 days after TCRalphabeta/CD19-depleted stem cell transplant. The CDR3 DNA reads as TGTGCCAGCATGCGAAGGGGACAGGGACTTTCGCCCCAGCATTTT. It yields the protein CASMRRGQGLSPQHF.